This is a list of T cell receptor beta chains from one sample in a study of neoadjuvant anti-PD-1 for oral cavity cancer. Repertoires were generated with immunoSEQ multiplex PCR, while TCRdb's copy carries only in-frame clones and drops some. This sample has around 68,000 clones, with approximately 87% found just once. The input for sequencing was PBMCs, taken after nivolumab (anti-PD-1) treatment. These receptors all come from a person aged 40 to 85 with oral cavity squamous cell carcinoma. The CDR3 runs from the conserved cysteine through the conserved F or W. A D gene is named only where the DNA matches it firmly. Clone size is stated in some rows and not others, as once, few, many or a class when expanded.

abundance	d_gene	v_gene	j_gene	CDR3nt	CDR3aa
.	.	TRBV29-1	TRBJ1-1	TGCGCCTCGACAGTGAACACTGAAGCTTTCTTT	CASTVNTEAFF
.	TRBD1	TRBV15	TRBJ1-1	TGTGCCACCGCCAGGGGGTTCCGGAACACTGAAGCTTTCTTT	CATARGFRNTEAFF
.	.	TRBV6-1	TRBJ1-1	TGTGCCAGCAGTGTGGGGTGGGAGGGCACTGAAGCTTTCTTT	CASSVGWEGTEAFF
.	.	TRBV19	TRBJ1-4	TGTGCCAGTAGTATAGTGCGGGGAGGCGAAAAACTGTTTTTT	CASSIVRGGEKLFF
.	.	TRBV19	TRBJ2-3	TGTGCCAGTAGTGACCCCCTCACCTACACAGATACGCAGTATTTT	CASSDPLTYTDTQYF
.	TRBD1	TRBV11-1	TRBJ1-5	TGTGCCAGCAGCCCCGGGACAGGGGTCAATCAGCCCCAGCATTTT	CASSPGTGVNQPQHF
.	.	TRBV5-3	TRBJ1-2	TGTGCCAGAAGCTTCTACCCGGGACCCTATGGCTACACCTTC	CARSFYPGPYGYTF
once	.	TRBV5-1	TRBJ1-2	TGCGCCAGCAGCCCCGCCGGGGCCGGGGGCTACACCTTC	CASSPAGAGGYTF
.	.	TRBV6-5	TRBJ2-7	TGTGCCAGCAGTTACTCTAGCGCGGCCTACGAGCAGTACTTC	CASSYSSAAYEQYF
.	.	TRBV19	TRBJ1-1	TGTGCCAGTAGTATAGATCGTCGGAGCTCTGAAGCTTTCTTT	CASSIDRRSSEAFF
.	TRBD2	TRBV10-2	TRBJ2-7	TGCGCCAGCACCCCCACGTTCCTAGCGGGAGGCGAGCAGTACTTC	CASTPTFLAGGEQYF
.	.	TRBV18	TRBJ2-6	TGTGCCAGCTCACCCACCTACTCTGGGGCCAACGTCCTGACTTTC	CASSPTYSGANVLTF
.	TRBD1	TRBV6-6	TRBJ1-5	TGTGCCAGCAGTTACTTCAGGACAGGGCTGAATCAGCCCCAGCATTTT	CASSYFRTGLNQPQHF
.	TRBD2	TRBV19	TRBJ2-5	TGTGCCAGTAGCAAACAAGGGACTAGCGGGGGCCAGACCCAGTACTTC	CASSKQGTSGGQTQYF
.	.	TRBV7-6	TRBJ1-4	TGTGCCAGCAGCTTAGAAAATGGAGGGGCCGGTAATGAAAAACTGTTTTTT	CASSLENGGAGNEKLFF
few	TRBD1	TRBV2	TRBJ1-1	TGTGCCAGCAGTGTACAGGGGATTACGGTGATCACTGAAGCTTTCTTT	CASSVQGITVITEAFF
.	.	TRBV30	TRBJ1-1	TGTGCCTGCAACCAGGGCGTGGGGGCTGAAGCTTTCTTT	CACNQGVGAEAFF
.	.	TRBV6-6	TRBJ1-1	TGTGCCAGCAGGGACAGAACTGAAGCTTTCTTT	CASRDRTEAFF
.	TRBD1	TRBV9	TRBJ2-7	TGTGCCAGCAGCTCCTCCGGGACAGGGGGCCTAGAGCAGTACTTC	CASSSSGTGGLEQYF
.	TRBD2	TRBV7-9	TRBJ2-3	TGTGCCAGCAGTCTGAGCGGGGGGACGAGCACAGATACGCAGTATTTT	CASSLSGGTSTDTQYF
.	.	TRBV5-1	TRBJ2-1	TGCGCCAGCAGCTTGTCGGTGGGGTTGAATGAGCAGTTCTTC	CASSLSVGLNEQFF
once	TRBD1	TRBV27	TRBJ1-2	TGTGCCAGCAGTTCCGGACAGGGAAACTATGGCTACACCTTC	CASSSGQGNYGYTF
.	.	TRBV27	TRBJ2-2	TGTGCCAGCAGCGGACTTCACACCGGGGAGCTGTTTTTT	CASSGLHTGELFF
.	.	TRBV2	TRBJ1-2	TGTGCCAGCAGTGAGGGGTCCTTGAGGGCAAAAGGTTATGGCTACACCTTC	CASSEGSLRAKGYGYTF
.	.	TRBV30	TRBJ1-1	TGTGCCTGGAATGGGTACACTGAAGCTTTCTTT	CAWNGYTEAFF
.	TRBD1	TRBV19	TRBJ1-4	TGTGCCAGTAGTACAGAGTCCGGGACAGGGCGTGAAAAACTGTTTTTT	CASSTESGTGREKLFF
.	TRBD1	TRBV5-1	TRBJ2-7	TGCGCCAGCAGCCCCCCGGGACAGGGGGCCCACGAGCAGTACTTC	CASSPPGQGAHEQYF
.	.	TRBV5-5	TRBJ2-6	TGTGCCAGCAGCTTTACAGAAGATGGGGCCAACGTCCTGACTTTC	CASSFTEDGANVLTF
.	.	TRBV5-1	TRBJ2-1	TGCGCCAGCAGCTTGGGAGGACAGACTTACAATGAGCAGTTCTTC	CASSLGGQTYNEQFF
.	TRBD1	TRBV11-3	TRBJ2-7	TGTGCCAGCAGCCACCGGGACAGCTACGAGCAGTACTTC	CASSHRDSYEQYF
.	.	TRBV6-5	TRBJ1-1	TGTGCCAGCAGTTACCAACAGAACACTGAAGCTTTCTTT	CASSYQQNTEAFF
.	.	TRBV7-9	TRBJ1-2	TGTGCCAGCAGCCCCCAGGTTTTTTACGGCTATGGCTACACCTTC	CASSPQVFYGYGYTF
once	TRBD2	TRBV12-5	TRBJ2-1	TGTGCTAGTGCCGCTCCGACTAGCGGGAGGGCCAATGAGCAGTTCTTC	CASAAPTSGRANEQFF
.	.	TRBV19	TRBJ1-1	TGTGCCAGTAGTATCTCAGCATACACTGAAGCTTTCTTT	CASSISAYTEAFF
.	TRBD2	TRBV7-3	TRBJ2-3	TGTGCCAGCAGCCCCGGACTAGCTGTTACGCAGTATTTT	CASSPGLAVTQYF
.	.	TRBV28	TRBJ1-1	TGTGCCAGCAGTTTAGGCAGACAGAACACTGAAGCTTTCTTT	CASSLGRQNTEAFF
.	TRBD2	TRBV7-2	TRBJ2-7	TGTGCCAGCAGCCACCCGGGGGGCGAGCAGTACTTC	CASSHPGGEQYF
few	TRBD1	TRBV9	TRBJ2-2	TGTGCCAGCAGCAACCGGGACAGGGGAAGCAGTGTGGACACCGGGGAGCTGTTTTTT	CASSNRDRGSSVDTGELFF
.	.	TRBV7-9	TRBJ1-2	TGTGCCAGCAGCTTCCCCCTTGACTATGGCTACACCTTC	CASSFPLDYGYTF
.	TRBD2	TRBV5-1	TRBJ2-1	TGCGCCAGCAGCTTGGCCCTAAGAGCGGGAGTAGGAGCGAATGAGCAGTTCTTC	CASSLALRAGVGANEQFF
.	TRBD1	TRBV18	TRBJ1-5	TGTGCCAGCTCCCCGGTAGGACAGGAAAATCCGCATTTT	CASSPVGQENPHF
once	.	TRBV19	TRBJ1-1	TGTGCCAGTACTTCTCCACACTATAGGGCTGAAGCTTTCTTT	CASTSPHYRAEAFF
medium-sized	.	TRBV5-1	TRBJ1-2	TGCGCCAGCAGCTTGCGTTCGGGGGTTAATGGCTACACCTTC	CASSLRSGVNGYTF
.	.	TRBV2	TRBJ1-4	TGTGCCAGCAGTGGGGGACCGCCCGTAACACTGTTTTTT	CASSGGPPVTLFF
.	.	TRBV30	TRBJ2-3	TGTGCCTGGAGTGTACCCAGGGTTAAGACAGATACGCAGTATTTT	CAWSVPRVKTDTQYF
.	.	TRBV6-5	TRBJ1-1	TGTGCCAGCAGTTACTCCCCGGGGCTGAACACTGAAGCTTTCTTT	CASSYSPGLNTEAFF
.	TRBD1	TRBV2	TRBJ1-2	TGTGCCAGCAGTGGACAGGGGGGTGGCTACACCTTC	CASSGQGGGYTF
once	TRBD2	TRBV9	TRBJ2-1	TGTGCCAGCTCTAGAGGCGGGAGCAATTACAATGAGCAGTTCTTC	CASSRGGSNYNEQFF
.	.	TRBV18	TRBJ1-2	TGTGCCAGCTCACCACTTATGAAGGGCGATGGCTACACCTTC	CASSPLMKGDGYTF
.	.	TRBV4-2	TRBJ2-3	TGTGCCAGCAGCCCCAAAGGGATAACCCTCCCCCCTAGCACAGATACGCAGTATTTT	CASSPKGITLPPSTDTQYF
.	TRBD2	TRBV5-1	TRBJ2-7	TGCGCCAGCAGCTTGGGGACAACCGGGACTAACGAGCAGTACTTC	CASSLGTTGTNEQYF
.	.	TRBV7-3	TRBJ2-3	TGTGCCAGCAGCTTAAGCGGGTCCGCAGATACGCAGTATTTT	CASSLSGSADTQYF
few	.	TRBV5-6	TRBJ2-5	TGTGCCAGCAGCTGGGGACAGCGGGGTTCAGTGGAGACCCAGTACTTC	CASSWGQRGSVETQYF
.	.	TRBV27	TRBJ2-1	TGTGCCAGCAGTTTAGTTGTGGGAGCAATCAATGAGCAGTTCTTC	CASSLVVGAINEQFF